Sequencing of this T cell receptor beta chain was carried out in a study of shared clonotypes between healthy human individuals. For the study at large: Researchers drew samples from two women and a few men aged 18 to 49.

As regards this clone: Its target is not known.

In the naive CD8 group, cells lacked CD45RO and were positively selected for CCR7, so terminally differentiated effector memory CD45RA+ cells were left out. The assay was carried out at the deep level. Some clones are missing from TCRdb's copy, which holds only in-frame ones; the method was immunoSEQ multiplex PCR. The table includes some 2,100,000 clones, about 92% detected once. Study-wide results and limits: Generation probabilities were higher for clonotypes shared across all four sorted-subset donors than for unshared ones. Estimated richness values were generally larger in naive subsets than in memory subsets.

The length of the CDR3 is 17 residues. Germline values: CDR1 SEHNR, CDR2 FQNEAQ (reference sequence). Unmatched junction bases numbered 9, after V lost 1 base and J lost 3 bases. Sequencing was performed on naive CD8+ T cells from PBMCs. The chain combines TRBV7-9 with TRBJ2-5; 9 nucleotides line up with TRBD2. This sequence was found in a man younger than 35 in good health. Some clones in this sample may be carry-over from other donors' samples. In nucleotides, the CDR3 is TGTGCCAGCAGCTTAGATGGCGGGGGGGCTAGTAAAGAGACCCAGTACTTC. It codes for CASSLDGGGASKETQYF.